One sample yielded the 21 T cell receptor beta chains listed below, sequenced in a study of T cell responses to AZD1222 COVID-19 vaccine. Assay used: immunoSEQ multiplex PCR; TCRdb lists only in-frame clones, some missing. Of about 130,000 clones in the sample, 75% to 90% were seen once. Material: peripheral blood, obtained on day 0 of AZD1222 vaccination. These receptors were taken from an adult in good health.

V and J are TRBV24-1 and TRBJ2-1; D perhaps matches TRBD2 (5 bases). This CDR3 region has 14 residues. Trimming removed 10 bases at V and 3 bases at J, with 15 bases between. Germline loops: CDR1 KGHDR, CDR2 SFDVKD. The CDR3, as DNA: TGTGCCACTGGCGGACTGGGTCTCTACAATGAGCAGTTCTTC. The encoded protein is CATGGLGLYNEQFF.

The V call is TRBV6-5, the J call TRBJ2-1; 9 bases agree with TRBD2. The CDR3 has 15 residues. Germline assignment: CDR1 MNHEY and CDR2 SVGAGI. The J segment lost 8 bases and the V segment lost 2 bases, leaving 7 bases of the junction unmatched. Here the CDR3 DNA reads TGTGCCAGCAGTTACCAGGCGGGAGGGCCCCATGAGCAGTTCTTC. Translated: CASSYQAGGPHEQFF.

The CDR3: CATSDPGQGRYNEQFF. The CDR3 DNA sequence: TGTGCCACCAGTGACCCGGGACAGGGGCGTTACAATGAGCAGTTCTTC. The chain combines TRBV24-1 with TRBJ2-1; 10 nucleotides line up with TRBD1. V lost 4 bases and J lost 4; bases outside the gene matches: 6. Germline V gene lookup returns CDR1 KGHDR and CDR2 SFDVKD. The CDR3 runs 16 residues.

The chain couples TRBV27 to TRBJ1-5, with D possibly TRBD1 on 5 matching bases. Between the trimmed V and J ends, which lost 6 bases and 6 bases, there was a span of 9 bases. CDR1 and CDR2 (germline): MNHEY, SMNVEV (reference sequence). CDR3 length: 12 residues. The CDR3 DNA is TGTGCCAGCAGCGGGGGAGGTCAGCCCCAGCATTTT. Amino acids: CASSGGGQPQHF.

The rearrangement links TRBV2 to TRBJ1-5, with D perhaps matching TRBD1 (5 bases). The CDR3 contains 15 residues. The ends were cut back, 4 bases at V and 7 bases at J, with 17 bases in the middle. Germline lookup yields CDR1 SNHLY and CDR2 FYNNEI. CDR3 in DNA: TGTGCCAGCAGTGTCTGGGTGCAGGGTTGGCAGCCCCAGCATTTT. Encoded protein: CASSVWVQGWQPQHF.

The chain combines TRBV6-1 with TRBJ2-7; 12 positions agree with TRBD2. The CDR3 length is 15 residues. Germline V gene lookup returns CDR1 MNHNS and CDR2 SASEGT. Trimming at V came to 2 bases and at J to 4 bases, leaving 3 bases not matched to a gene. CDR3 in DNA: TGTGCCAGCAGTGAAATACTAGCGGGGGGATACGAGCAGTACTTC. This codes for CASSEILAGGYEQYF.

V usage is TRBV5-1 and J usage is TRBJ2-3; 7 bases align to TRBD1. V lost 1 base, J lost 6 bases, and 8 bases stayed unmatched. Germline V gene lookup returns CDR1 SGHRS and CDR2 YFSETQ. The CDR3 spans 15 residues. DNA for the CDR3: TGCGCCAGCAGCTTGAGGGACAGCATAAGGGATACGCAGTATTTT. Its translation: CASSLRDSIRDTQYF. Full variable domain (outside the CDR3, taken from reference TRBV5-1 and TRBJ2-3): KAGVTQTPRYLIKTRGQQVTLSCSPISGHRSVSWYQQTPGQGLQFLFEYFSETQRNKGNFPGRFSGRQFSNSRSEMNVSTLELGDSALYLCASSLRDSIRDTQYFGPGTRLTVL.

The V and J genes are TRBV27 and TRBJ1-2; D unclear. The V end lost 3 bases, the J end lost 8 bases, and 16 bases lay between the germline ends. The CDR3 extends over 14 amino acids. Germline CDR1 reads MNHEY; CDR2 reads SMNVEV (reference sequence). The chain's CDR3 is CASSLGGSYVGYTF. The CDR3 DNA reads TGTGCCAGCAGTTTGGGCGGAAGCTATGTCGGCTACACCTTC.

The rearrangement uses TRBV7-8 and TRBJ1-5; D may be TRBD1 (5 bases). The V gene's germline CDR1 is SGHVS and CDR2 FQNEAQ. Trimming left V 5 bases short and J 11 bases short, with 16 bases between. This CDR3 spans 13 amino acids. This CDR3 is CASSTGTVSSQHF. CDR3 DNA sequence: TGTGCCAGCAGCACCGGGACCGTTTCTTCCCAGCATTTT.

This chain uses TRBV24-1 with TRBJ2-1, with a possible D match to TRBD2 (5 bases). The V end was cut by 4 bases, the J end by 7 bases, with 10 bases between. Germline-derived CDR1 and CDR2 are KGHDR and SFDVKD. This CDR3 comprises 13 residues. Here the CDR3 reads CATSDPGRNEQFF. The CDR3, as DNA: TGTGCCACCAGTGACCCGGGAAGGAATGAGCAGTTCTTC.

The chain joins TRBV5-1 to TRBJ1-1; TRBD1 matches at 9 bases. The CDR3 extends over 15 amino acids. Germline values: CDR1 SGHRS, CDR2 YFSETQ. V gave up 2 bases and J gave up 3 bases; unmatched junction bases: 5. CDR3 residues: CASSLSTGGHTEAFF. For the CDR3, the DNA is TGCGCCAGCAGCTTATCGACAGGGGGGCACACTGAAGCTTTCTTT.

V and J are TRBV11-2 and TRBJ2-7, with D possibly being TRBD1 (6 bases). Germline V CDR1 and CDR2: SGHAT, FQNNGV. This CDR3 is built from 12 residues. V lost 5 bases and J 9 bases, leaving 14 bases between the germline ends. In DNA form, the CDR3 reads TGTGCCAGCAGCGTAGGGGGAAGATGGCAGTACTTC. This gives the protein CASSVGGRWQYF.

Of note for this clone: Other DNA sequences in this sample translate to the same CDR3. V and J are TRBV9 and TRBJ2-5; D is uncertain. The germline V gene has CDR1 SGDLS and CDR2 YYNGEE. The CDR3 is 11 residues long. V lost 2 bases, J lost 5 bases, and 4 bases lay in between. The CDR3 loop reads CASSVEETQYF. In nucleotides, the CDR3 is TGTGCCAGCAGCGTTGAGGAGACCCAGTACTTC. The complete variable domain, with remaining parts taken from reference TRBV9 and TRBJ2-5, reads DSGVTQTPKHLITATGQRVTLRCSPRSGDLSVYWYQQSLDQGLQFLIQYYNGEERAKGNILERFSAQQFPDLHSELNLSSLELGDSALYFCASSVEETQYFGPGTRLLVL.

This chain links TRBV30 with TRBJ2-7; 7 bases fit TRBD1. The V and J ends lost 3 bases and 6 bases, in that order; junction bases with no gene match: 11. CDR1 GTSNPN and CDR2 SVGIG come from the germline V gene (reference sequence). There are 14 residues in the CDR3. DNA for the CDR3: TGTGCCTGGAGAGATCGACAGGGTTGGGGCGAGCAGTACTTC. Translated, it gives CAWRDRQGWGEQYF.

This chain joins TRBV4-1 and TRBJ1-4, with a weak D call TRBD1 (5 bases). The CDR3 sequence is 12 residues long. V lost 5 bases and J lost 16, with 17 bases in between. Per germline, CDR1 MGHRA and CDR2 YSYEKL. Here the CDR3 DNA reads TGCGCCAGCAGCACCCCCGACAGAGACCCGTTTTTT. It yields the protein CASSTPDRDPFF.

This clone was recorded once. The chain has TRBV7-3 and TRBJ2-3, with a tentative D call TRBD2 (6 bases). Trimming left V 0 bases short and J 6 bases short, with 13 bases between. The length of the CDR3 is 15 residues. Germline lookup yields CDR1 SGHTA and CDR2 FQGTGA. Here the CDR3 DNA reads TGTGCCAGCAGCTTAACGAGGGAGGCGTTTGATACGCAGTATTTT. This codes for CASSLTREAFDTQYF.

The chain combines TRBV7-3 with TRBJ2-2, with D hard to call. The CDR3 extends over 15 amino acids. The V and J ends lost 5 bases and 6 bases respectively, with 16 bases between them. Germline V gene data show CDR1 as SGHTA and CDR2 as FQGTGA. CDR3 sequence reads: CASSPKVAAAGELFF. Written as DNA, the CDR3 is TGTGCCAGCAGCCCTAAGGTGGCAGCCGCCGGGGAGCTGTTTTTT.

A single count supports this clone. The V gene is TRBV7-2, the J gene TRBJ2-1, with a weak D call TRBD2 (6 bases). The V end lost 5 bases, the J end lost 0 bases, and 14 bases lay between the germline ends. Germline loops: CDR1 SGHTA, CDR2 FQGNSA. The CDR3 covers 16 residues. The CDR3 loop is CASSALIGSSYNEQFF. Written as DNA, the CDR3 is TGTGCCAGCAGCGCCCTTATCGGGAGCTCCTACAATGAGCAGTTCTTC. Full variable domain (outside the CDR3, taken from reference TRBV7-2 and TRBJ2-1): GAGVSQSPSNKVTEKGKDVELRCDPISGHTALYWYRQSLGQGLEFLIYFQGNSAPDKSGLPSDRFSAERTGGSVSTLTIQRTQQEDSAVYLCASSALIGSSYNEQFFGPGTRLTVL.

The CDR3 is CASSRFLSYNSPLHF. The CDR3 coding sequence is TGTGCCAGCAGTCGATTTCTCTCCTATAATTCACCCCTCCACTTT. This rearrangement joins TRBV27 to TRBJ1-6; D is unresolved. Per the germline V gene, CDR1 is MNHEY and CDR2 is SMNVEV (reference sequence). This CDR3 is 15 amino acids long. V was clipped by 5 bases and J by 0 bases, with 8 bases between them.

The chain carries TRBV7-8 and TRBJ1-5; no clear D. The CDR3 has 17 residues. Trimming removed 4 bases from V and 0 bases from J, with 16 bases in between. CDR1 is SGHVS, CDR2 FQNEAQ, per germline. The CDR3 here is CASSSQMGGYSNQPQHF. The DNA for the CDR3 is TGTGCCAGCAGCTCACAGATGGGAGGATATAGCAATCAGCCCCAGCATTTT. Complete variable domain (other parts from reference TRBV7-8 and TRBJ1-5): GAGVSQSPRYKVAKRGQDVALRCDPISGHVSLFWYQQALGQGPEFLTYFQNEAQLDKSGLPSDRFFAERPEGSVSTLKIQRTQQEDSAVYLCASSSQMGGYSNQPQHFGDGTRLSIL.

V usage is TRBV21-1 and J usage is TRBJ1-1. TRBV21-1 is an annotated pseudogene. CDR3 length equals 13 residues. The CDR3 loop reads CASSSPTSGEAFF. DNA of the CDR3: TGTGCCAGCAGTTCTCCGACTTCGGGTGAAGCTTTCTTT.